These T cell receptor beta chains were read from a single sample in a study of blood T cells in healthy people across ages. From the 5' RACE reads, TCRdb called clonotypes with MiXCR, one entry per CDR3 protein. The sample has hundreds of thousands of distinct CDR3 sequences; 25% to 30% are singletons. Source material: blood. These receptors were collected from a woman aged 80 or over in good health. Both conserved end residues are part of each CDR3. Fields, in order: D gene, clone size, J gene, V gene, CDR3 DNA, CDR3 protein. A D gene is named only where the DNA matches it firmly. Not all rows give a size; the values are once, few, many and, for expanded clones, a class.

D gene: TRBD1
clone size: -
J gene: TRBJ1-4
V gene: TRBV6-6
CDR3 DNA: TGTGCCAGCAGGCGACAGGGAGGTAATGAAAAACTGTTTTTT
CDR3 protein: CASRRQGGNEKLFF

D gene: TRBD2
clone size: few
J gene: TRBJ2-5
V gene: TRBV2
CDR3 DNA: TGTGCCAGCAAATTGAGCGGGGGGGCAGAGACCCAGTACTTC
CDR3 protein: CASKLSGGAETQYF

D gene: -
clone size: many
J gene: TRBJ1-2
V gene: TRBV12-3/TRBV12-4
CDR3 DNA: TGTGCCAGCAGTTTCGTGGCAGGGATTGGCTACACCTTC
CDR3 protein: CASSFVAGIGYTF

D gene: -
clone size: many
J gene: TRBJ2-7
V gene: TRBV6-2/TRBV6-3
CDR3 DNA: TGTGCCAGCAGTTACTCTTCCCTCGGCGGACAGTACCACGAGCAGTACTTC
CDR3 protein: CASSYSSLGGQYHEQYF

D gene: TRBD2
clone size: many
J gene: TRBJ2-7
V gene: TRBV20-1
CDR3 DNA: TGCAGTGCGCGACGGGGGAGGGCGGGCGAGCAGTACTTC
CDR3 protein: CSARRGRAGEQYF

D gene: TRBD1
clone size: -
J gene: TRBJ2-1
V gene: TRBV5-6
CDR3 DNA: TGTGCCAGCAGCCCAAGACAGGGAAGGGCTTACAATGAGCAGTTCTTC
CDR3 protein: CASSPRQGRAYNEQFF

D gene: -
clone size: -
J gene: TRBJ1-1
V gene: TRBV6-2/TRBV6-3
CDR3 DNA: TGTGCCAGCAGTTACTGGGGGAGGCCCACTGAAGCTTTCTTT
CDR3 protein: CASSYWGRPTEAFF

D gene: -
clone size: many
J gene: TRBJ1-2
V gene: TRBV25-1
CDR3 DNA: TGTGCCAGCAACAGGGCAGGGTATGGCTACACCTTC
CDR3 protein: CASNRAGYGYTF

D gene: -
clone size: many
J gene: TRBJ2-4
V gene: TRBV6-5
CDR3 DNA: TGTGCCAGCAGTCGCGACAGATGGAAAAACATTCAGTACTTC
CDR3 protein: CASSRDRWKNIQYF

D gene: -
clone size: few
J gene: TRBJ2-6
V gene: TRBV6-1
CDR3 DNA: TGTGCCAGCACCAACCTGGGGTCTAGCTCTGGGGCCAACGTCCCGACTTTC
CDR3 protein: CASTNLGSSSGANVPTF

D gene: -
clone size: few
J gene: TRBJ2-5
V gene: TRBV7-9
CDR3 DNA: TGTGCCAGCAGCTTAGGTTCGACAGCCGGTAACTTC
CDR3 protein: CASSLGSTAGNF

D gene: -
clone size: many
J gene: TRBJ1-2
V gene: TRBV6-6
CDR3 DNA: TGTGCCAGCAGTAATTCCTTTGGGGGGGCCAAAGACTATGGCTACACCTTC
CDR3 protein: CASSNSFGGAKDYGYTF

D gene: -
clone size: few
J gene: TRBJ2-3
V gene: TRBV9
CDR3 DNA: TGTGCCAGCAGCGTAGGTGGTGGGAAGGGCGCAGATACGCAGTATTTT
CDR3 protein: CASSVGGGKGADTQYF

D gene: -
clone size: few
J gene: TRBJ2-2
V gene: TRBV7-2
CDR3 DNA: TGTGCCAGCAGCTCGGGACTTCACACCGGGGAGCTGTTTTTT
CDR3 protein: CASSSGLHTGELFF

D gene: -
clone size: -
J gene: TRBJ1-5
V gene: TRBV6-2/TRBV6-3
CDR3 DNA: TGTGCCAGCAGTCACCAGGGAGATCAGCCCCAGCATTTT
CDR3 protein: CASSHQGDQPQHF

D gene: TRBD2
clone size: -
J gene: TRBJ2-1
V gene: TRBV12-3/TRBV12-4
CDR3 DNA: TGTGCCAGCAGTTTAAGGCGGGGGGGAATTATCAATGAGCAGTTCTTC
CDR3 protein: CASSLRRGGIINEQFF

D gene: -
clone size: many
J gene: TRBJ1-2
V gene: TRBV11-2
CDR3 DNA: TGTGCCAGCAGCTTACTCGGGTTGGTGGGCGATGGCTACACCTTC
CDR3 protein: CASSLLGLVGDGYTF

D gene: TRBD2
clone size: -
J gene: TRBJ2-1
V gene: TRBV13
CDR3 DNA: TGTGCCAGCAGCCCGCTAACGACTAGCGGGTCGTTGGGGTACAATGAGCAGTTCTTC
CDR3 protein: CASSPLTTSGSLGYNEQFF

D gene: -
clone size: -
J gene: TRBJ2-7
V gene: TRBV2
CDR3 DNA: TGTGCCAGCAGTGTCCAGCGCGACGAGCAGTACTTC
CDR3 protein: CASSVQRDEQYF

D gene: -
clone size: many
J gene: TRBJ2-1
V gene: TRBV6-2/TRBV6-3
CDR3 DNA: TGTGCCAGCAGTTACTCGAAGTGGACGGAGCAGTTCTTC
CDR3 protein: CASSYSKWTEQFF

D gene: -
clone size: -
J gene: TRBJ2-2
V gene: TRBV12-3/TRBV12-4
CDR3 DNA: TGTGCCAGCAGTTTAGGTACCCTTACCTGGACCGGGGAGCGGTTTTTT
CDR3 protein: CASSLGTLTWTGERFF

D gene: TRBD1
clone size: few
J gene: TRBJ1-1
V gene: TRBV6-5
CDR3 DNA: TGTGCCAGCAGTGCGACAGGGGCAGCTTTCTTT
CDR3 protein: CASSATGAAFF

D gene: TRBD1
clone size: -
J gene: TRBJ1-2
V gene: TRBV12-3/TRBV12-4
CDR3 DNA: TGTGCCAGCAGTTTAGGGCCAGGGGGAGATGGCTACACCTTC
CDR3 protein: CASSLGPGGDGYTF

D gene: -
clone size: -
J gene: TRBJ2-3
V gene: TRBV7-9
CDR3 DNA: TGTGCCAGCAGTCGACTCCAGGGGGGGCTAGAGGCAGATACGCAGTATTTT
CDR3 protein: CASSRLQGGLEADTQYF

D gene: TRBD2
clone size: few
J gene: TRBJ2-7
V gene: TRBV6-6
CDR3 DNA: TGTGCCAGCAGTTACTCCGGCGGGGGGGGGTCCTACAATGAGCAGTACTTC
CDR3 protein: CASSYSGGGGSYNEQYF

D gene: -
clone size: many
J gene: TRBJ2-1
V gene: TRBV4-3
CDR3 DNA: TGCGCCAGCAGCCCTAGGAGGGAAGCCTACAATGAGCAGTTCTTC
CDR3 protein: CASSPRREAYNEQFF

D gene: -
clone size: -
J gene: TRBJ2-2
V gene: TRBV5-1
CDR3 DNA: TGCGCCAGCACTCCGCGAGGGGAAAACACCGGGGAGCTGTTTTTT
CDR3 protein: CASTPRGENTGELFF

D gene: TRBD2
clone size: many
J gene: TRBJ2-1
V gene: TRBV6-5
CDR3 DNA: TGTGCCAGCGCAACGACTAGCGGGGGTTACAATGAGCAGTTCTTC
CDR3 protein: CASATTSGGYNEQFF

D gene: -
clone size: -
J gene: TRBJ1-2
V gene: TRBV6-5
CDR3 DNA: TGTGCCAGCCGACCCTACACAGGATTTAACTATGGCTACACCTTC
CDR3 protein: CASRPYTGFNYGYTF

D gene: TRBD1
clone size: many
J gene: TRBJ2-7
V gene: TRBV18
CDR3 DNA: TGTGCCAGCTCATTAGCCGGGACAGGGGGCAACTACGAGCAGTACTTC
CDR3 protein: CASSLAGTGGNYEQYF

D gene: -
clone size: -
J gene: TRBJ1-2
V gene: TRBV20-1
CDR3 DNA: TGCAGTGGTCGGGACGCATACTATGGCTACACCTTC
CDR3 protein: CSGRDAYYGYTF

D gene: TRBD1
clone size: many
J gene: TRBJ2-3
V gene: TRBV9
CDR3 DNA: TGTGCCAGCAGCCATGCCCGACCGGGACAGGTAGGAACAGATACGCAGTATTTT
CDR3 protein: CASSHARPGQVGTDTQYF

D gene: -
clone size: -
J gene: TRBJ2-3
V gene: TRBV2
CDR3 DNA: TGTGCCAGTACCCTTGGGGCTAGTCACGCAGATACGCAGTATTTT
CDR3 protein: CASTLGASHADTQYF